The present T cell receptor (beta chain) was sequenced within a study of long-term antiretroviral therapy in people with HIV. Study as a whole: Initial samples were collected about a decade before the 2015 immediate-ART recommendation. General study findings and limits: The repertoire was dominated at all time points by clones expanded before ART. Someone took the blood between about 2003 and 2017, maybe while older ART regimens were in use.

Cryopreserved PBMC, at about 0.9-10 million per sample, were present before DNA extraction. CDR1 MNHEY and CDR2 SMNVEV come from the germline V gene (reference sequence). The CDR3 is made up of 16 amino acids. V trimming: 0 bases; J trimming: 2 bases; junction bases outside the gene matches: 4. In regard to this clone: Its cognate antigen is unknown.

Survey-level immunoSEQ v3.0 assays were run. Sequencing was performed with immunoSEQ multiplex PCR; in TCRdb, only in-frame clones are kept and a portion is missing. Among approximately 19,000 clones listed, 80% to 90% were seen once. This clonotype originated in a man younger than 35 with HIV. The sequencing here drew on unsorted PBMCs, taken 2.1 years after starting antiretroviral therapy. The chain joins TRBV27 to TRBJ2-1; 7 bases are shared with TRBD2. The CDR3 DNA reads TGTGCCAGCAGTTTATCCAGCGGGACCCCCTACAATGAGCAGTTCTTC. This translates into CASSLSSGTPYNEQFF.